This TCR beta chain was captured in a study of cytomegalovirus exposure and HLA in healthy donors. Study findings and constraints: It was reported that TCR beta sequences correctly inferred the HLA-A and HLA-B alleles for most subjects.

This CDR3 contains 19 residues. V dropped 0 bases and J dropped 4 bases, with 24 bases sitting between them. Germline V gene lookup returns CDR1 LGHNA and CDR2 YSLEER. Points on this clone: Its antigen remains unidentified.

The PCR contained 60 Vbeta and 13 Jbeta primers. Here immunoSEQ multiplex PCR was the method, and the copy in TCRdb shows in-frame clones only, minus some. This table holds fewer than 150,000 clones, approximately 74% found once. V is TRBV4-3 and J is TRBJ1-2; D possibly corresponds to TRBD1 (6 bases). Sequenced material: PBMCs. The sequence was obtained from a woman between 50 and 59 years old in good health and CMV-seropositive. The CDR3 is CASSQDWGTRPSGIYGYTF. The CDR3 nucleotides read TGCGCCAGCAGCCAAGATTGGGGGACAAGGCCCTCCGGAATCTATGGCTACACCTTC.